This TCR beta chain was profiled in a study of technical replicates of blood from a handful of donors. The trim removed 6 bases at V and 6 bases at J, leaving 10 bases unmatched. CDR3 length: 15 amino acids. The germline CDR1 and CDR2 sequences are KGHSH and LQKENI. Sequencing used immunoSEQ multiplex PCR; TCRdb keeps in-frame clones, though not all of them. The sample includes nearly 70,000 clones, 91% of them seen just once. V gene TRBV18 combines with J gene TRBJ2-2; TRBD1 agrees at 7 bases. The TCR originated in a human donor in good health. Some clones in this sample may be carry-over from other donors' samples. The sequencing sample was made of PBMCs. The CDR3 DNA reads as TGTGCCAGCTCCAGCCTTACAGGGGTAGCCGGGGAGCTGTTTTTT. Translated: CASSSLTGVAGELFF.